This T cell receptor beta chain was observed in a study of T cell changes during pregnancy in multiple sclerosis. Method: immunoSEQ multiplex PCR; TCRdb's copy keeps in-frame clones and lacks some. This sample carries 40,000 to 50,000 clones, over 75% of them seen once, and the ten largest clones take roughly 0.72%. V was cut by 3 bases and J by 2 bases, with 14 bases left in between. The CDR3 consists of 16 residues. CDR1 and CDR2 (germline): LNHDA, SQIVND (reference sequence). This clonotype was sampled from a female donor with multiple sclerosis, enrolled in a pregnancy study. This sample comprised CD4+ T cells from peripheral blood mononuclear cells, obtained before pregnancy. The rearrangement uses TRBV19 and TRBJ1-5, with D perhaps matching TRBD1 (6 bases). The CDR3 loop reads CASSITLQGGNQPQHF. The CDR3 nucleotides read TGTGCCAGTAGTATCACCTTACAGGGAGGCAATCAGCCCCAGCATTTT. The entire variable domain, with the rest obtained from reference TRBV19 and TRBJ1-5, is as follows: DGGITQSPKYLFRKEGQNVTLSCEQNLNHDAMYWYRQDPGQGLRLIYYSQIVNDFQKGDIAEGYSVSREKKESFPLTVTSAQKNPTAFYLCASSITLQGGNQPQHFGDGTRLSIL.